This paragraph reports one T cell receptor beta chain. Antigen unknown. The sample carries other DNA sequences with the same CDR3. The data originate from a study of shared clonotypes between healthy human individuals. Study-wide context: Every donor yielded three CD4 naive, three CD4 memory, two CD8 naive and one CD8 memory plate.

Data came from immunoSEQ multiplex PCR; TCRdb stores just in-frame clones and leaves some out. This sample yields approximately 940,000 clones, of which about 80% are seen a single time; 1.5% belongs to the top ten. The CDR3 is made up of 13 amino acids. Germline assignment: CDR1 MDHEN and CDR2 SYDVKM. The ends were cut back, 6 bases at V and 2 bases at J, with 8 bases in the middle. Study findings and constraints: Against clonotypes common to all four donors, non-shared ones had lower generation probabilities.

This receptor was taken from a man younger than 30 in good health. The chain is built from TRBV28 and TRBJ1-5; D not certain. The sequenced material came from memory CD4+ T cells sorted from blood. As to subset: CD45RA-negative fraction. The CDR3, as DNA: TGTGCCAGCAGCCGGGGAGGCAATCAGCCCCAGCATTTT. It is translated as CASSRGGNQPQHF.